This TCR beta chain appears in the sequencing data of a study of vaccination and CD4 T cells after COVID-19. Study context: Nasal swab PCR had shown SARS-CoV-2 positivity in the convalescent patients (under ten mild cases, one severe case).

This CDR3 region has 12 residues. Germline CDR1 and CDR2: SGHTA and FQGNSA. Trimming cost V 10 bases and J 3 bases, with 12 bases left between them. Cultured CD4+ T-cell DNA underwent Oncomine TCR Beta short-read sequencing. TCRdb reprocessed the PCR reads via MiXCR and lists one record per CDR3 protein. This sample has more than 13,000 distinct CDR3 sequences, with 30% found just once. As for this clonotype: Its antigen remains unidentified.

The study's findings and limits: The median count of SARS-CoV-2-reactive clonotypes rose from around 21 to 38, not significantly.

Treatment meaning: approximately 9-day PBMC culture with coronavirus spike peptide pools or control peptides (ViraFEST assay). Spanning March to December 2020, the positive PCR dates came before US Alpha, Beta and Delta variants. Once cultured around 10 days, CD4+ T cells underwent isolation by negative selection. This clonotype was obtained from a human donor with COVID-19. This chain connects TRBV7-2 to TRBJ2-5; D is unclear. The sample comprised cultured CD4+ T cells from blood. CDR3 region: CATAVLEETQYF. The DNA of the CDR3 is TGTGCCACTGCTGTTTTGGAAGAGACCCAGTACTTC. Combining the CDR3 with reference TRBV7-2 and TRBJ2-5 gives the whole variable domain GAGVSQSPSNKVTEKGKDVELRCDPISGHTALYWYRQSLGQGLEFLIYFQGNSAPDKSGLPSDRFSAERTGGSVSTLTIQRTQQEDSAVYLCATAVLEETQYFGPGTRLLVL.